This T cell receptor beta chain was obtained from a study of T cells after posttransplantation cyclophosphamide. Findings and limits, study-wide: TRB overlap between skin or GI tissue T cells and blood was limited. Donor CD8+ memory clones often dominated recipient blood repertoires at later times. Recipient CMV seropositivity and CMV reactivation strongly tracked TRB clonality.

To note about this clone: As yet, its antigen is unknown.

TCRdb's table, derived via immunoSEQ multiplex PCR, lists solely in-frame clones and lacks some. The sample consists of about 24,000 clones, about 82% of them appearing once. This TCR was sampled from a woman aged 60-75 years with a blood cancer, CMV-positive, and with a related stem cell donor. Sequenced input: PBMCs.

CDR3 sequence: CASSQTGQGAYTGELFF. DNA of the CDR3: TGTGCCAGCAGCCAGACCGGACAGGGGGCCTACACCGGGGAGCTGTTTTTT. The chain combines TRBV5-5 with TRBJ2-2; TRBD1 aligns across 11 bases. From germline, CDR1 is SGHKS and CDR2 YYEKEE (reference sequence). With V trimmed by 4 bases and J by 3 bases, 8 bases remained unmatched. CDR3 length: 17 residues.